This T cell receptor (beta chain) was identified in a study of blood T cell repertoires in COVID-19. Study information: Donors in the United States, Italy and Spain gave samples during acute or convalescent COVID-19.

In the source study's methods: Amplification from reference gene primers served as the basis for estimated nucleated cell counts. TCRdb's table, derived via immunoSEQ multiplex PCR, lists solely in-frame clones and lacks some. V and J calls and clone size are copied from that table; D and trimming were computed from the DNA. This table has 300,000 to 400,000 clones, about 92% appearing once. This clone came up a few times. The CDR3 is made up of 13 amino acids. Trimming removed 1 base from V and 5 bases from J, with 6 bases in between. Germline lookup yields CDR1 SGHVS and CDR2 FNYEAQ. The chain combines TRBV7-6 with TRBJ1-3; D is ambiguous. The source of this sequence is a man aged 60 to 75 who had recovered from COVID-19. The sample taken for sequencing was PBMCs or T cells enriched from blood (not recorded which). The CDR3 coding sequence is TGTGCCAGCAGCTTAGGAGGGAGAAACACCATATATTTT. Translating gives CASSLGGRNTIYF.